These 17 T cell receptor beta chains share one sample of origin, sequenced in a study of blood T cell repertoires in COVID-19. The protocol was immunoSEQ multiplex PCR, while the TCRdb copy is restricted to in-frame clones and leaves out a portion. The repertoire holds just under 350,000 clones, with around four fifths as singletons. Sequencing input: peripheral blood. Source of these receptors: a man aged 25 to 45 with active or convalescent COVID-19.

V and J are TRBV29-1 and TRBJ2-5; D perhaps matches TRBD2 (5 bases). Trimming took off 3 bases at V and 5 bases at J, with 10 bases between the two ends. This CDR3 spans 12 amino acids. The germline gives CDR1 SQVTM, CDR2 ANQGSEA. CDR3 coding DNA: TGCAGCGTTGATTCGGGGAAGGAGACCCAGTACTTC. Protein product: CSVDSGKETQYF.

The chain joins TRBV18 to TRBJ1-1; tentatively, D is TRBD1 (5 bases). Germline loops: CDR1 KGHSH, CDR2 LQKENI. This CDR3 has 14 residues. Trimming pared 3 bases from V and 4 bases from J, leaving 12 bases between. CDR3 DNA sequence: TGTGCCAGCTCACCCGGGGGTGATGGCACTGAAGCTTTCTTT. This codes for CASSPGGDGTEAFF. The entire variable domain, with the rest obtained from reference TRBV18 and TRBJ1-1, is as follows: NAGVMQNPRHLVRRRGQEARLRCSPMKGHSHVYWYRQLPEEGLKFMVYLQKENIIDESGMPKERFSAEFPKEGPSILRIQQVVRGDSAAYFCASSPGGDGTEAFFGQGTRLTVV.

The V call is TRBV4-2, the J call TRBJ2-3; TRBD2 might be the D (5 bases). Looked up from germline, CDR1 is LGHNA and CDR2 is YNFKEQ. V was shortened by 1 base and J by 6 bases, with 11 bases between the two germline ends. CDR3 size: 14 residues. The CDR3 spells CASSQGLASDTQYF. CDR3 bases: TGTGCCAGCAGCCAAGGTCTAGCTTCGGATACGCAGTATTTT.

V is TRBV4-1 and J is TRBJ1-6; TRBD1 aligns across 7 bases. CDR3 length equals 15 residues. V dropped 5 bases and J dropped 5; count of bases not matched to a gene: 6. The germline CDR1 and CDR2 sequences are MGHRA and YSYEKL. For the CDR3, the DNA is TGCGCCAGCAGCGGAACCGGACAGGATAATTCACCCCTCCACTTT. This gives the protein CASSGTGQDNSPLHF.

The CDR3: CASSLTGTGENEQYF. The CDR3 DNA follows: TGTGCCAGCAGCCTAACCGGGACAGGGGAGAACGAGCAGTACTTC. This sequence joins TRBV6-5 and TRBJ2-7; 10 bases are a match to TRBD1. Unmatched junction bases numbered 10, after V lost 6 bases and J lost 5 bases. The CDR3 is 15 amino acids. Per germline, CDR1 MNHEY and CDR2 SVGAGI.

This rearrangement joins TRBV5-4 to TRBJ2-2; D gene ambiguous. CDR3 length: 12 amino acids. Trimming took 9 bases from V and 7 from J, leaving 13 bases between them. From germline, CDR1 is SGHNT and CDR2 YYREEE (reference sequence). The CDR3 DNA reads TGTGCCACCCTTGGTTCGGGCGGGGAGCTGTTTTTT. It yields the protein CATLGSGGELFF.

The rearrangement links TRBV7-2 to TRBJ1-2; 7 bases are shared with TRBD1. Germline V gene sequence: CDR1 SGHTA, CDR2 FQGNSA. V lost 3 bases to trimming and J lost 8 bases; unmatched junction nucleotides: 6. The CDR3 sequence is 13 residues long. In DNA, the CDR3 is TGTGCCAGCAGCTTCTGGGGACAGCAAGGCTACACCTTC. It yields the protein CASSFWGQQGYTF. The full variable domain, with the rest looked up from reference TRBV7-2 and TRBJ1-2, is GAGVSQSPSNKVTEKGKDVELRCDPISGHTALYWYRQSLGQGLEFLIYFQGNSAPDKSGLPSDRFSAERTGGSVSTLTIQRTQQEDSAVYLCASSFWGQQGYTFGSGTRLTVV.

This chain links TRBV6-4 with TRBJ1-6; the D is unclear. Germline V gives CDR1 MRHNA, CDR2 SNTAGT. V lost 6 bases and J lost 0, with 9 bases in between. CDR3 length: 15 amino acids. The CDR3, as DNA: TGTGCCAGCAGGGAGGAGAGCTCCTATAATTCACCCCTCCACTTT. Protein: CASREESSYNSPLHF.

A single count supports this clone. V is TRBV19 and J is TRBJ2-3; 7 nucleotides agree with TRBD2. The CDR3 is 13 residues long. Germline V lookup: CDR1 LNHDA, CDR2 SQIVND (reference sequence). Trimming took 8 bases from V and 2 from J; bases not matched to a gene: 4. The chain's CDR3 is CASQRGITDTQYF. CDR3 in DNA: TGTGCCAGTCAGCGGGGAATCACAGATACGCAGTATTTT.

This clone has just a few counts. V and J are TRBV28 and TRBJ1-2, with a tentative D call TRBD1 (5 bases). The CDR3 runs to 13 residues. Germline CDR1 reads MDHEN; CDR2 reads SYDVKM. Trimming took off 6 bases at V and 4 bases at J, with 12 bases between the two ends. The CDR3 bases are TGTGCCAGCAGCCTTAGGGGCACCTATGGCTACACCTTC. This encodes CASSLRGTYGYTF.

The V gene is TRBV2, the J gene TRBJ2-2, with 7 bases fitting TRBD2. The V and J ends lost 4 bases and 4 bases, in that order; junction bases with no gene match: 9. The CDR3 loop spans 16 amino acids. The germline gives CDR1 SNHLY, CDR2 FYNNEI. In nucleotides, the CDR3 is TGTGCCAGCAGTGTTAGGCGGGGGTACGGCACCGGGGAGCTGTTTTTT. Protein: CASSVRRGYGTGELFF.

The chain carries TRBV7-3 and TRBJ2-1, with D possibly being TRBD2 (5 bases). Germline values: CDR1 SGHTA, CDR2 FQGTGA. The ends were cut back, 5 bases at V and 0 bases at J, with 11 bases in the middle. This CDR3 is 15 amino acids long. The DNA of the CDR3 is TGTGCCAGCAGCCCGCCGGGGAGCTCCTACAATGAGCAGTTCTTC. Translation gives CASSPPGSSYNEQFF.

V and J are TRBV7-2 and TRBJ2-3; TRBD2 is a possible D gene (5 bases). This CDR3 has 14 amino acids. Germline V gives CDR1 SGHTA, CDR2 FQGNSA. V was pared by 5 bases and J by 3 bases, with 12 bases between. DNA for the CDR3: TGTGCCAGCAGCCAGGCCGGGGTTACAGATACGCAGTATTTT. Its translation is CASSQAGVTDTQYF. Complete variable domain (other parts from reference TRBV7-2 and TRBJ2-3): GAGVSQSPSNKVTEKGKDVELRCDPISGHTALYWYRQSLGQGLEFLIYFQGNSAPDKSGLPSDRFSAERTGGSVSTLTIQRTQQEDSAVYLCASSQAGVTDTQYFGPGTRLTVL.

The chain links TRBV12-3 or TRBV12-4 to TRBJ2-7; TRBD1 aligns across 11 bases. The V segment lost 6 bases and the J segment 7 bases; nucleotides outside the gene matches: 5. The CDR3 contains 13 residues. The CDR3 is CASRDRGQWEQYF. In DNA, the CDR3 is TGTGCCAGCAGGGACAGGGGGCAGTGGGAGCAGTACTTC.

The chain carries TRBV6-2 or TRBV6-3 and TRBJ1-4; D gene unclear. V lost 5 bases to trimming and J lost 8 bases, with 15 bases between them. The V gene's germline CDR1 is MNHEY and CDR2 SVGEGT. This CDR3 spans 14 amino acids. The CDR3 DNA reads TGTGCCAGCAGTGCGTCACTTTTGTGGGAAAAACTGTTTTTT. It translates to CASSASLLWEKLFF.

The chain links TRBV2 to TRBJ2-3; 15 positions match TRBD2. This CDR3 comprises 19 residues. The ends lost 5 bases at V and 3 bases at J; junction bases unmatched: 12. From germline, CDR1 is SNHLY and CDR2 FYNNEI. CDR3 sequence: CASSPSGLAGGLGTDTQYF. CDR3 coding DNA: TGTGCCAGCAGTCCCTCGGGACTAGCGGGGGGCCTGGGGACAGATACGCAGTATTTT.

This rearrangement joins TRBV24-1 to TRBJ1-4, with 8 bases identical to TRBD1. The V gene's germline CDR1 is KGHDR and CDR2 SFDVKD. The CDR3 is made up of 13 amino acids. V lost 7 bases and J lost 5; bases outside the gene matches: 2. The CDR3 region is CATRGQVNEKLFF. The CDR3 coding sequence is TGTGCCACCAGGGGACAGGTCAATGAAAAACTGTTTTTT.